The 30 T cell receptor beta chains given below trace back to one sample, sequenced in a study of blood T cell repertoires in COVID-19. The protocol was immunoSEQ multiplex PCR, while the TCRdb copy is restricted to in-frame clones and leaves out a portion. The data hold 280,000 or so clones, with about nine tenths observed a single time. The sequencing input was PBMCs or T cells enriched from blood (not recorded which). Receptors were obtained from a woman in her 50s who had been exposed to COVID-19.

This rearrangement joins TRBV28 to TRBJ1-2, with D possibly matching TRBD1 (6 bases). Between the trimmed V and J ends, which lost 5 bases and 4 bases, there was a span of 11 bases. The CDR3 totals 13 residues. Per the germline V gene, CDR1 is MDHEN and CDR2 is SYDVKM. CDR3 amino acids: CASSRGGIYGYTF. CDR3 nucleotide sequence: TGTGCCAGCAGTCGTGGGGGCATCTATGGCTACACCTTC.

The chain combines TRBV4-1 with TRBJ1-2; D remains unclear. In germline, CDR1 is MGHRA, CDR2 YSYEKL. CDR3 size: 15 residues. V shed 1 base and J shed 4 bases, with 13 bases lying between them. The CDR3 region is CASSQALEFSYGYTF. DNA of the CDR3: TGCGCCAGCAGCCAAGCACTGGAGTTTAGCTATGGCTACACCTTC.

The chain uses TRBV28 and TRBJ2-1, with D possibly matching TRBD2 (6 bases). The CDR3 runs to 15 residues. V was pared by 2 bases and J by 0 bases, with 8 bases between. Germline loops: CDR1 MDHEN, CDR2 SYDVKM. CDR3 sequence (DNA): TGTGCCAGCAGTTTACCCGGGGGCTCCTACAATGAGCAGTTCTTC. Protein: CASSLPGGSYNEQFF.

The rearrangement uses TRBV2 and TRBJ2-7; no clear D gene. The CDR3 is 14 amino acids. V gave up 1 base and J gave up 2 bases, with 9 bases separating them. CDR1 is SNHLY, CDR2 FYNNEI, per germline. This CDR3 reads CASSEDTRAYEQYF. The DNA of the CDR3 is TGTGCCAGCAGTGAAGACACCCGGGCCTACGAGCAGTACTTC.

The chain has TRBV2 and TRBJ1-2; 7 bases map to TRBD1. The CDR3 extends over 17 amino acids. With V trimmed by 8 bases and J by 3 bases, 18 bases remained unmatched. Germline CDR1 is SNHLY and CDR2 is FYNNEI. The CDR3 DNA sequence: TGTGCCAGCTATGTTGGTACAGGGGATTGGTTGGACTATGGCTACACCTTC. Its translation is CASYVGTGDWLDYGYTF. Full variable domain (remainder filled in from reference TRBV2 and TRBJ1-2): EPEVTQTPSHQVTQMGQEVILRCVPISNHLYFYWYRQILGQKVEFLVSFYNNEISEKSEIFDDQFSVERPDGSNFTLKIRSTKLEDSAMYFCASYVGTGDWLDYGYTFGSGTRLTVV.

This rearrangement joins TRBV7-8 to TRBJ1-1; 9 bases agree with TRBD1. The CDR3 covers 15 residues. Losses at the gene ends were 5 bases for V and 12 bases for J; bases not matched to a gene: 16. Germline values: CDR1 SGHVS, CDR2 FQNEAQ. The CDR3 DNA sequence: TGTGCCAGCAGCGCACAGACCTACAGGGGGCAGGGAACTTTCTTT. Translating gives CASSAQTYRGQGTFF.

The gene calls are TRBV5-6 and TRBJ2-3; 8 bases map to TRBD1. V dropped 1 base and J dropped 1; count of bases not matched to a gene: 8. The CDR3 spans 17 residues. In germline, CDR1 is SGHDT, CDR2 YYEEEE. CDR3 loop: CASSLSGVRGRTDTQYF. The CDR3 nucleotides are TGTGCCAGCAGCTTGAGCGGCGTCAGGGGGCGCACAGATACGCAGTATTTT.

J is TRBJ2-1 and V is TRBV29-1, with D maybe TRBD2 (5 bases). This CDR3 region has 12 residues. V lost 3 bases to trimming and J lost 10 bases, with 13 bases between them. The V gene's germline CDR1 is SQVTM and CDR2 ANQGSEA. The chain's CDR3 is CSVDAQRGEQFF. Here the CDR3 DNA reads TGCAGCGTTGACGCCCAACGAGGGGAGCAGTTCTTC.

The chain is built from TRBV6-2 or TRBV6-3 and TRBJ2-3, with TRBD2 identical over 8 bases. This CDR3 is built from 16 residues. The germline V gene encodes CDR1 MNHEY and CDR2 SVGEGT. With 2 bases clipped from V and 2 bases from J, the junction kept 6 bases outside the gene matches. The CDR3 DNA follows: TGTGCCAGCAGTTACCCATTAGCGGGGCCCACAGATACGCAGTATTTT. The encoded protein is CASSYPLAGPTDTQYF.

Comment on this clone: The sample carries other DNA sequences with the same CDR3. The J gene is TRBJ1-5, the V gene TRBV5-4, with 7 positions matching TRBD1. V dropped 5 bases and J dropped 2; count of bases not matched to a gene: 4. Germline CDR1 and CDR2: SGHNT and YYREEE (reference sequence). This CDR3 is built from 14 residues. The CDR3 DNA reads as TGTGCCAGCAGTCCCGGGACAGGCAATCAGCCCCAGCATTTT. Protein: CASSPGTGNQPQHF.

The chain recombines TRBV14 with TRBJ2-7; 8 nucleotides match TRBD2. Germline values: CDR1 SGHDN, CDR2 FVKESK. The length of the CDR3 is 14 residues. V dropped 9 bases and J dropped 3; count of bases not matched to a gene: 10. CDR3: CASSRAGVYYEQYF. In nucleotides, the CDR3 is TGTGCCAGTTCGCGAGCGGGGGTGTACTACGAGCAGTACTTC.

This chain connects TRBV5-1 to TRBJ2-7; D is possibly TRBD2 (6 bases). Germline CDR1 is SGHRS and CDR2 is YFSETQ. Trimming took off 0 bases at V and 3 bases at J, with 13 bases between the two ends. The CDR3 totals 15 residues. The CDR3 nucleotides read TGCGCCAGCAGCTTGGCGGAGGGCGGGAACTACGAGCAGTACTTC. As protein: CASSLAEGGNYEQYF. Based on the CDR3 plus reference TRBV5-1 and TRBJ2-7, the full variable domain is KAGVTQTPRYLIKTRGQQVTLSCSPISGHRSVSWYQQTPGQGLQFLFEYFSETQRNKGNFPGRFSGRQFSNSRSEMNVSTLELGDSALYLCASSLAEGGNYEQYFGPGTRLTVT.

This clone was detected only once. The chain uses TRBV6-5 and TRBJ1-2, with 9 bases matching TRBD1. This CDR3 is 15 amino acids long. Germline CDR1 is MNHEY and CDR2 is SVGAGI. J gave up 4 bases and V 2 bases, and 5 bases lay outside the gene matches. CDR3 loop: CASSYGGQGGYGYTF. In nucleotides, the CDR3 is TGTGCCAGCAGTTACGGGGGACAGGGTGGCTATGGCTACACCTTC.

This chain uses TRBV9 with TRBJ1-2, with 9 positions matching TRBD1. Germline CDR1 SGDLS, CDR2 YYNGEE. Trimming removed 3 bases from V and 4 bases from J; junction bases left unmatched: 4. The CDR3 loop spans 14 amino acids. The CDR3 region has the DNA TGTGCCAGCAGCGCCGGGACAGGGACCTATGGCTACACCTTC. Residues: CASSAGTGTYGYTF.

V is TRBV11-3 and J is TRBJ2-2, with TRBD2 identical over 8 bases. The CDR3 spans 15 residues. The germline V gene encodes CDR1 SGHNT and CDR2 YENEEA. J gave up 4 bases and V 8 bases, and 9 bases lay outside the gene matches. The CDR3 nucleotides are TGTGCCAGCTCCACGTTCGGGGGGGCCACCGGGGAGCTGTTTTTT. Encoded protein: CASSTFGGATGELFF.

The chain couples TRBV6-5 to TRBJ1-4; 9 bases line up with TRBD1. The CDR3 length is 14 residues. V dropped 6 bases and J dropped 7; count of bases not matched to a gene: 6. Germline CDR1 and CDR2: MNHEY and SVGAGI. Here the CDR3 DNA reads TGTGCCAGCAGGGAGGACAGGGGTGGTGAAAAACTGTTTTTT. This sequence encodes CASREDRGGEKLFF.

V gene TRBV16 combines with J gene TRBJ2-3; D remains unclear. Germline values: CDR1 KGHSY, CDR2 FQNENV. This CDR3 comprises 12 residues. Trimming took off 0 bases at V and 5 bases at J, with 3 bases between the two ends. The CDR3 region is CASSQSLDTQYF. In nucleotides, the CDR3 is TGTGCCAGCAGCCAATCCTTAGATACGCAGTATTTT.

The chain recombines TRBV2 with TRBJ2-5; weak D call: TRBD1 (6 bases). The CDR3 runs 14 residues. CDR1 and CDR2 from the germline V gene are SNHLY and FYNNEI. Trimming removed 6 bases at V and 5 bases at J, with 16 bases between. The CDR3: CASSPSPGVETQYF. DNA of the CDR3: TGTGCCAGCAGCCCCTCACCAGGGGTCGAGACCCAGTACTTC.

The genes are TRBV28 and TRBJ1-2, with 7 nucleotides matching TRBD1. CDR3 length: 12 amino acids. Trimming removed 5 bases from V and 7 bases from J; junction bases left unmatched: 4. CDR1 MDHEN and CDR2 SYDVKM come from the germline V gene. The CDR3 DNA reads as TGTGCCAGCAGTCGACAGGGACGTGGCTACACCTTC. Amino acid sequence: CASSRQGRGYTF.

The chain links TRBV5-1 to TRBJ1-6; unclear D gene. Trimming pared 3 bases from V and 5 bases from J, leaving 9 bases between. The CDR3 covers 14 residues. The germline V gene has CDR1 SGHRS and CDR2 YFSETQ. CDR3 nucleotide sequence: TGCGCCAGCAGCTCAGGAAACAATAATTCACCCCTCCACTTT. Residues: CASSSGNNNSPLHF.

The chain employs TRBV9 and TRBJ2-1; D uncertain. The germline V gene has CDR1 SGDLS and CDR2 YYNGEE. V was clipped by 0 bases and J by 0 bases, with 7 bases between them. The CDR3 is made up of 15 amino acids. CDR3 region: CASSVDIASYNEQFF. The CDR3 DNA reads as TGTGCCAGCAGCGTAGACATCGCCTCCTACAATGAGCAGTTCTTC.

The chain recombines TRBV6-5 with TRBJ1-4, with 8 bases identical to TRBD1. The V gene's germline CDR1 is MNHEY and CDR2 SVGAGI. After removal of 2 bases from V and 8 bases from J, the junction contained 4 bases not matched to a gene. CDR3 length: 14 residues. CDR3 amino acids: CASSYDRGPEKLFF. In DNA form, the CDR3 reads TGTGCCAGCAGTTACGACAGGGGCCCCGAAAAACTGTTTTTT.

The rearrangement joins TRBV27 to TRBJ1-2; maybe TRBD1 (5 bases). This CDR3 region has 12 residues. Germline lookup yields CDR1 MNHEY and CDR2 SMNVEV (reference sequence). Trimming stripped 7 bases from V and 8 bases from J, with 14 bases between. The CDR3 region is CASMGGGKGYTF. CDR3 DNA: TGTGCCAGCATGGGGGGTGGGAAAGGCTACACCTTC.

The chain employs TRBV13 and TRBJ2-7; 8 positions agree with TRBD2. The V gene's germline CDR1 is PRHDT and CDR2 FYEKMQ (reference sequence). With V trimmed by 2 bases and J by 5 bases, 8 bases remained unmatched. The CDR3 runs to 15 residues. The CDR3 loop reads CASSLSGGGPHEQYF. The DNA for the CDR3 is TGTGCCAGCAGCTTATCGGGCGGGGGGCCCCACGAGCAGTACTTC. Complete variable domain (other parts from reference TRBV13 and TRBJ2-7): AAGVIQSPRHLIKEKRETATLKCYPIPRHDTVYWYQQGPGQDPQFLISFYEKMQSDKGSIPDRFSAQQFSDYHSELNMSSLELGDSALYFCASSLSGGGPHEQYFGPGTRLTVT.

The genes are TRBV7-2 and TRBJ2-5; 12 bases line up with TRBD2. The germline V gene encodes CDR1 SGHTA and CDR2 FQGNSA. Trimming cost V 5 bases and J 1 base; bases outside gene matches: 8. CDR3 size: 17 residues. The CDR3 DNA reads TGTGCCAGCAGCCCCCGACTAGCGGGGGACCTCCAAGAGACCCAGTACTTC. Encoded protein: CASSPRLAGDLQETQYF.

The chain joins TRBV5-6 to TRBJ2-5; a weak D match, TRBD2 (7 bases). The CDR3 runs 16 residues. V lost 1 base, J lost 2 bases, and 15 bases lay in between. Germline V gives CDR1 SGHDT, CDR2 YYEEEE. The CDR3 DNA is TGTGCCAGCAGCTTGAAGCTCGGGGGGACACAAGAGACCCAGTACTTC. Amino acids: CASSLKLGGTQETQYF.

This rearrangement joins TRBV3-1 (or the pseudogene TRBV3-2) to TRBJ2-7; the D is unclear. This CDR3 contains 13 residues. Trimming pared 0 bases from V and 3 bases from J, leaving 6 bases between. CDR1 is LGHDT and CDR2 is YNNKEL in the germline V gene (reference sequence). The CDR3 protein is CASSQDVNYEQYF. In DNA form, the CDR3 reads TGTGCCAGCAGCCAAGATGTTAACTACGAGCAGTACTTC.

The V and J genes are TRBV6-5 and TRBJ2-7; TRBD2 matches 13 bases. Germline V gene data show CDR1 as MNHEY and CDR2 as SVGAGI. This CDR3 spans 15 amino acids. V lost 6 bases to trimming and J lost 7 bases; unmatched junction nucleotides: 9. The CDR3 sequence is CASRPPGLAGLEQYF. The DNA for the CDR3 is TGTGCCAGCAGGCCGCCGGGACTAGCGGGGCTTGAGCAGTACTTC.

CDR3 sequence: CASSEYGGNEAFF. The DNA of the CDR3 is TGTGCCAGCAGTGAATATGGAGGGAATGAAGCTTTCTTT. The gene calls are TRBV25-1 and TRBJ1-1; D not resolved. Looked up from germline, CDR1 is MGHDK and CDR2 is SYGVNS. Trimming stripped 0 bases from V and 7 bases from J, with 9 bases between. The CDR3 runs to 13 residues.

This sequence joins TRBV4-1 and TRBJ2-7, with a possible D match to TRBD1 (5 bases). The CDR3 spans 14 residues. Per germline, CDR1 MGHRA and CDR2 YSYEKL. V was pared by 3 bases and J by 0 bases, with 9 bases between. In nucleotides, the CDR3 is TGCGCCAGCAGCCATACAGGTTACTCCTACGAGCAGTACTTC. It translates to CASSHTGYSYEQYF.